This TCR beta chain was profiled in a study of OX40 agonist ivuxolimab in advanced cancers. As for the study more broadly: Ivuxolimab, which targeted the costimulatory receptor OX40 (CD134), was an agonistic, fully human IgG2 monoclonal antibody. Intravenous ivuxolimab was administered to patients every 2 weeks at six dose levels: 0.01, 0.1, 0.3, 1.5, 3 and 10 mg/kg. Of the approximately 54 dose-escalation patients, hepatocellular carcinoma was present in approximately 20, melanoma in about 15, renal cell carcinoma in 9 and head and neck cancer in 9. In the dose-escalation cohort, 82.7% of patients were male, and the mean age was approximately 60 years, with a range of 23 to 79. Prior anti-PD-1, anti-PD-L1 or anti-CTLA-4 therapy was permitted, and approximately 39% of dose-escalation patients had received checkpoint inhibitors. Partial responses occurred in three dose-escalation patients, of whom one had hepatocellular carcinoma and two had cutaneous melanoma. The purpose of peripheral TCRbeta sequencing was to test whether ivuxolimab changed TCR sequence diversity and led to clonal T-cell expansion. The monotherapy dose-escalation portion (N of about 57 patients) of the phase I ivuxolimab trial is reported in the paper.

CDR1 LNHDA and CDR2 SQIVND were looked up in the germline V gene (reference sequence). The cysteine opens and the phenylalanine closes a CDR3 of 13 amino acids. CDR3 DNA is the only sequence kept; it has 39 bases, read in frame from the first base. Patients with a history of autoimmune disease or receiving systemic immunosuppression were excluded from the trial. Peripheral blood for TCR sequencing was collected from all dose cohorts at baseline, on cycle 4 day 1, and on cycle 7 day 1. Samples were obtained from an open-label, multicenter, first-in-human phase I dose-escalation trial of ivuxolimab. Adults with locally advanced or metastatic head and neck squamous cell, hepatocellular, melanoma or renal cell carcinoma were enrolled in the trial. Before TCR sequencing, CD4+ and CD8+ T cells were separately sorted from peripheral blood. For sequencing of the TCRbeta CDR3 region, genomic DNA was extracted from the sorted cells. The immunoSEQ Assay was used to sequence the TCRbeta CDR3 regions. Held by TCRdb, this immuneACCESS table contains in-frame sequences only and omits some clones. Under half of the omission traces to an unresolved V gene where checked; the cause of the rest is unknown. The sample table records 55,000 to 75,000 clones; around 90% of these occur just once. Clones ranked in the top ten supply approximately 1.3% of the sample.

Here is what the overall study found, with its caveats: Low levels of normalized T-cell clonal expansion were also seen in some patients who did not respond. In the 0.1-3.0 mg/kg groups, partial responders had among the lowest normalized peripheral clonal expansion, particularly in CD8+ T cells. After ivuxolimab, more expanded clones were found on average in CD8+ T cells than in CD4+ T cells. The antigen specificity of the peripheral T cells that underwent clonal expansion was not determined. At doses of 0.1 to 3.0 mg/kg, clonal expansion of both CD4+ and CD8+ blood T cells was observed from baseline to week 6.

To note about this clone: Its antigen remains unidentified. Base quality data are lacking; no much larger clone is found one base away.

The chain joins TRBV19 to TRBJ2-5, with TRBD1 tentatively as D gene (6 bases match). The DNA end lines up better with TRBJ2-7; the J call may be wrong. The clonotype was recovered from an adult with an advanced solid tumor such as melanoma, head and neck, liver or kidney cancer. The sequencing here drew on CD4+ or CD8+ T cells sorted from blood, taken in a trial of the OX40 agonist ivuxolimab. The DNA is TGTGCCAGTAGTAGGCAGGGGAGTCGCGAGCAGTACTTC. The resulting protein is CASSRQGSREQYF.